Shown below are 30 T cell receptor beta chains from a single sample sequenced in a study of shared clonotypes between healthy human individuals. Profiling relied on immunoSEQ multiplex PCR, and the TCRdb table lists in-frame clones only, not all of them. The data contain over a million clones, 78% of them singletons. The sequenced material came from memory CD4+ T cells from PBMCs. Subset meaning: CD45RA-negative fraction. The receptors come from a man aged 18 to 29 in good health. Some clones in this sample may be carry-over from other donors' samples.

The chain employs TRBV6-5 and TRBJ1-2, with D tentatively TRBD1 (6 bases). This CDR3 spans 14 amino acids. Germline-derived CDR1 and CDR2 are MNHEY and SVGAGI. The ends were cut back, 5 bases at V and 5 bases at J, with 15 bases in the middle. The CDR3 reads CASSLYREGYGYTF. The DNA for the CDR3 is TGTGCCAGCAGTCTTTACAGGGAGGGTTATGGCTACACCTTC.

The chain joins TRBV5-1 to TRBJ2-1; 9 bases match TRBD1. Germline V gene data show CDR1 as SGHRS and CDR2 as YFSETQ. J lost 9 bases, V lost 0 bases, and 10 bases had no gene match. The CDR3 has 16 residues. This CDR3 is CASSLVMWTGDGEQFF. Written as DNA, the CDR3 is TGCGCCAGCAGCTTGGTAATGTGGACAGGGGATGGTGAGCAGTTCTTC. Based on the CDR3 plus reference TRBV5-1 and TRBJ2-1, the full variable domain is KAGVTQTPRYLIKTRGQQVTLSCSPISGHRSVSWYQQTPGQGLQFLFEYFSETQRNKGNFPGRFSGRQFSNSRSEMNVSTLELGDSALYLCASSLVMWTGDGEQFFGPGTRLTVL.

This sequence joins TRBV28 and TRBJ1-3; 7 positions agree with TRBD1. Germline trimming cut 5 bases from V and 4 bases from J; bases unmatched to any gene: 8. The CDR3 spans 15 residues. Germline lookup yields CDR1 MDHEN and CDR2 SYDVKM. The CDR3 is CASSATGREGNTIYF. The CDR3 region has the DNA TGTGCCAGCAGTGCGACAGGGAGGGAAGGAAACACCATATATTTT.

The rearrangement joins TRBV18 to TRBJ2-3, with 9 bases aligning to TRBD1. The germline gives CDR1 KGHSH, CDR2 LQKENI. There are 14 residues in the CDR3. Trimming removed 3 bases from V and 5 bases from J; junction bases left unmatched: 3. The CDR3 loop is CASSPGQGQDTQYF. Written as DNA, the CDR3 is TGTGCCAGCTCACCGGGACAGGGCCAAGATACGCAGTATTTT.

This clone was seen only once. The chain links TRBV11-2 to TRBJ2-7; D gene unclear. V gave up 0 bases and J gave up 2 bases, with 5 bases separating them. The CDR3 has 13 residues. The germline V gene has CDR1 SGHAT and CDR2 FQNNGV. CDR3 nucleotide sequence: TGTGCCAGCAGCTTAGAACAGACCTACGAGCAGTACTTC. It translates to CASSLEQTYEQYF.

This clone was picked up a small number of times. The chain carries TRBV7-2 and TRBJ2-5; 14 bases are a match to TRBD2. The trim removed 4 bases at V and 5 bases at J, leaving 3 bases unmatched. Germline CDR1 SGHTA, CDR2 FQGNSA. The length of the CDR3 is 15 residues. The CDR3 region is CASSYRTSGRETQYF. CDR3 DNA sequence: TGTGCCAGCAGCTACCGGACTAGCGGGAGGGAGACCCAGTACTTC.

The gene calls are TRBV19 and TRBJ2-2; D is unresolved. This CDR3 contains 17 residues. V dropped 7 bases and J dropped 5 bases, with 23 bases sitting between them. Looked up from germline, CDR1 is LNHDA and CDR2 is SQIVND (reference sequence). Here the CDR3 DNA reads TGTGCCAGTACCCACGATAGATCATCTCTCTCAACCGGGGAGCTGTTTTTT. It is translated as CASTHDRSSLSTGELFF.

Written as DNA, the CDR3 is TGTGCCAGCAGCCCTCCCCACTCTGGAAACACCATATATTTT. This codes for CASSPPHSGNTIYF. The rearrangement links TRBV7-2 to TRBJ1-3, with D hard to call. Germline CDR1 reads SGHTA; CDR2 reads FQGNSA. The germline V and J ends were trimmed by 5 bases and 0 bases, with 8 bases remaining between them. The CDR3 runs to 14 residues.

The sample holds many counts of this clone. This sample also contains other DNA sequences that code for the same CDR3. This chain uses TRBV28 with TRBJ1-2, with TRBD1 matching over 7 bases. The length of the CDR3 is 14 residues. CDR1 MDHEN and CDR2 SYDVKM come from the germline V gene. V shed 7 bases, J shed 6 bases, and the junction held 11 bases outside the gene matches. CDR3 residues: CASIPSGGGNGYTF. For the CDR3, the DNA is TGTGCCAGCATCCCTTCAGGGGGTGGTAATGGCTACACCTTC.

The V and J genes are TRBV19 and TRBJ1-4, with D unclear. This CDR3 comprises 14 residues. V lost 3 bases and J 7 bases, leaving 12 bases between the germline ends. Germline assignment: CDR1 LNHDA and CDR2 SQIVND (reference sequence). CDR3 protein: CASSISGLSEKLFF. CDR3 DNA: TGTGCCAGTAGTATCTCCGGGTTGAGTGAAAAACTGTTTTTT.

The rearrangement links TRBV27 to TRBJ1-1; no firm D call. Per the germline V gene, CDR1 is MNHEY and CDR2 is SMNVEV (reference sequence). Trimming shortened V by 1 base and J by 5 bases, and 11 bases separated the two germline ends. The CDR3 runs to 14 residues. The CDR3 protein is CASSLWVSGTEAFF. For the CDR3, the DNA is TGTGCCAGCAGTTTATGGGTGAGCGGGACTGAAGCTTTCTTT.

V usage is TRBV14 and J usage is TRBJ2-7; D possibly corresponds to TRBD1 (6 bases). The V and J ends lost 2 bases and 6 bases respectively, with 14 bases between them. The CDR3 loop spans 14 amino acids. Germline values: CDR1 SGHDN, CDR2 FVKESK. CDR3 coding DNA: TGTGCCAGCAGCCAATATCAGGGGCGCGGCGAGCAGTACTTC. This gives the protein CASSQYQGRGEQYF.

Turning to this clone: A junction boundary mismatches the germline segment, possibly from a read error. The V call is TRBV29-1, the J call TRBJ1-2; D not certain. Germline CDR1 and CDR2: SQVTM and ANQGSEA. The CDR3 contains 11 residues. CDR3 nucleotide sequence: TGCAGCGAGTCCACAAACTATGGCTACACCTTT. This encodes CSESTNYGYTF.

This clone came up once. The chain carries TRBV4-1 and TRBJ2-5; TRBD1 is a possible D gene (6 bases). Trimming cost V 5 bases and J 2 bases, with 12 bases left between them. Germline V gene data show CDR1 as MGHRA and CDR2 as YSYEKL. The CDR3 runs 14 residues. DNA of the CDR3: TGCGCCAGCAGCTCCGGGACACCTCAAGAGACCCAGTACTTC. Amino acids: CASSSGTPQETQYF.

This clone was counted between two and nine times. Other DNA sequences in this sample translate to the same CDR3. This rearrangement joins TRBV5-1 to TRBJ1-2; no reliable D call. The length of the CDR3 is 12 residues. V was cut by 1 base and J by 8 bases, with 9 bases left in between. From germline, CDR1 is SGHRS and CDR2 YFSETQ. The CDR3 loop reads CASSLTDRGYTF. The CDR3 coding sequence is TGCGCCAGCAGCTTGACGGATCGGGGCTACACCTTC.

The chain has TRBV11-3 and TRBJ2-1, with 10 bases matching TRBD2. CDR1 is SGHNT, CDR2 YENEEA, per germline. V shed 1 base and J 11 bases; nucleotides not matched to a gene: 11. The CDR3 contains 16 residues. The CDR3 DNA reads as TGTGCCAGCAGCTTAGGGTCGCTAGCGGGAGCAGGTAAGCAGTTCTTC. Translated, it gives CASSLGSLAGAGKQFF.

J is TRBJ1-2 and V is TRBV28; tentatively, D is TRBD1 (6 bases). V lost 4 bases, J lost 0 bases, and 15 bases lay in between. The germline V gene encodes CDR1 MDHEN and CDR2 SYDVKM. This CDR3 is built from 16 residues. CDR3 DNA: TGTGCCAGCAGTTCCCCTGTGGGGGCTTCTAACTATGGCTACACCTTC. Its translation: CASSSPVGASNYGYTF.

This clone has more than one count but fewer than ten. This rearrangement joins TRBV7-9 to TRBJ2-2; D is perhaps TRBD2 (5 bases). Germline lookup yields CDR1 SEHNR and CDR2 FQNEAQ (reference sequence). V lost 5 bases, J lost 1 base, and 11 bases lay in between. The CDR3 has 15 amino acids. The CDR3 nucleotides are TGTGCCAGCAGCCTGAGCGGTAGGAACACCGGGGAGCTGTTTTTT. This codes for CASSLSGRNTGELFF.

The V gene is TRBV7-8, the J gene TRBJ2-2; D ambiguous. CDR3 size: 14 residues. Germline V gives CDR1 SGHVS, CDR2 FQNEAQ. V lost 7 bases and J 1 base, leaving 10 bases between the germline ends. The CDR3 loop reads CASTLEENTGELFF. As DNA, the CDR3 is TGTGCCAGCACGTTAGAGGAGAACACCGGGGAGCTGTTTTTT.

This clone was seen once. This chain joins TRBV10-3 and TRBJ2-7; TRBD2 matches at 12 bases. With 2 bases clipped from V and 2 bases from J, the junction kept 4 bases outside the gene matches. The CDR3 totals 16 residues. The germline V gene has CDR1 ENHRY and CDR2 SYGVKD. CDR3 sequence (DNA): TGTGCCATCAGTGAGCCTGGACTAGCGGGAACCTACGAGCAGTACTTC. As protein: CAISEPGLAGTYEQYF.

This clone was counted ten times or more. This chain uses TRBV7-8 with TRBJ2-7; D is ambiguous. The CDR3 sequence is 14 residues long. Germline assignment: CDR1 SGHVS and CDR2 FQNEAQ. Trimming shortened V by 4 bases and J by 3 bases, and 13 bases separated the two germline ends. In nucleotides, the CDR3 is TGTGCCAGCAGCTCTTTTACTTCTAGCTACGAGCAGTACTTC. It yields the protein CASSSFTSSYEQYF.

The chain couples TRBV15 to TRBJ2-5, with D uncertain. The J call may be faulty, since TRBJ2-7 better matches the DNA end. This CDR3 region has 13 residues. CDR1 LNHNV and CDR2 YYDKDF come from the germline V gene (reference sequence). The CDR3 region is CATSRPSSYEQYF. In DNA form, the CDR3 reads TGTGCCACCAGCCGCCCCAGTTCCTACGAGCAGTACTTC.

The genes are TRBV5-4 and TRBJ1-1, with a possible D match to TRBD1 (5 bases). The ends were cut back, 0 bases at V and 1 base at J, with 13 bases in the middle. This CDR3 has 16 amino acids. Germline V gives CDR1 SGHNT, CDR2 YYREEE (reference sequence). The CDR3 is CASSLVYPQENTEAFF. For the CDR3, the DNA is TGTGCCAGCAGCTTGGTCTATCCACAGGAGAACACTGAAGCTTTCTTT.

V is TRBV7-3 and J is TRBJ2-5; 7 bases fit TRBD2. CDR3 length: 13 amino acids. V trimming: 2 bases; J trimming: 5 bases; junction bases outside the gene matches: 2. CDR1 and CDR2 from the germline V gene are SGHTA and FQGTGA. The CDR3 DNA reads TGTGCCAGCAGCTTATTCGGGGGGGAGACCCAGTACTTC. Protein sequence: CASSLFGGETQYF.

CDR3 protein: CAFRPYEQYF. The DNA for the CDR3 is TGTGCCTTCCGACCCTACGAGCAGTACTTC. The J gene is TRBJ2-7, the V gene TRBV30; D is unresolved. The CDR3 covers 10 residues. The V gene lost 7 bases and the J gene lost 2 bases, with 6 bases spanning the gap. Looked up from germline, CDR1 is GTSNPN and CDR2 is SVGIG (reference sequence).

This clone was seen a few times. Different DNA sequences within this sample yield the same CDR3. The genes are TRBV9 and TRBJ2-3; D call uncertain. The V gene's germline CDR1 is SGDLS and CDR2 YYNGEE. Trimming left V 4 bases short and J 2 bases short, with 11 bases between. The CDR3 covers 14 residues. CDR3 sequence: CASSLRADTDTQYF. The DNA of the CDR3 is TGTGCCAGCAGCCTCCGGGCGGACACAGATACGCAGTATTTT.

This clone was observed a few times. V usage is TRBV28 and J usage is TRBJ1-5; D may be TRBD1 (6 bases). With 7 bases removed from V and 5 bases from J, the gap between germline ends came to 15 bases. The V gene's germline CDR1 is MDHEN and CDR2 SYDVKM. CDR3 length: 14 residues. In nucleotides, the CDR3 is TGTGCCAGCAAGAAGACAGGCTTTCATCAGCCCCAGCATTTT. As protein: CASKKTGFHQPQHF.

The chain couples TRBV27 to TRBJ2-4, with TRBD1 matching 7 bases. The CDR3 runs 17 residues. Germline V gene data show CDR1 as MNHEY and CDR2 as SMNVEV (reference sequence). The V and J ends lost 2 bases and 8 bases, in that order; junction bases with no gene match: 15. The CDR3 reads CASSLLGTVDRRDIQYF. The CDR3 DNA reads TGTGCCAGCAGTTTACTGGGGACAGTGGACCGTAGGGACATTCAGTACTTC.

The CDR3 protein is CASSRIGRVVTPYNEQFF. In DNA, the CDR3 is TGTGCCAGCAGCCGGATCGGCCGAGTAGTTACACCCTACAATGAGCAGTTCTTC. The V call is TRBV7-2, the J call TRBJ2-1, with D unclear. CDR1 is SGHTA, CDR2 FQGNSA, per germline. The V end lost 5 bases, the J end lost 2 bases, and 22 bases lay between the germline ends. The CDR3 has 18 residues.

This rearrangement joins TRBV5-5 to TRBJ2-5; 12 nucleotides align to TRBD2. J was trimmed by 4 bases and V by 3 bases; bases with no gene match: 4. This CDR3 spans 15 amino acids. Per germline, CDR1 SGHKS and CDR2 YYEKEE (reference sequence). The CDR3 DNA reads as TGTGCCAGCAGCTCTAGCGGGAGGGTGGGAGAGACCCAGTACTTC. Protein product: CASSSSGRVGETQYF.